A selection of T cell receptor beta chains follows, all from one sample in a study of T cells after yellow fever vaccination. TCRdb used MiXCR to reprocess the 5' RACE reads, holding one entry per CDR3 protein. This table has about 340,000 distinct CDR3 sequences, approximately 9% appearing once. This specimen consisted of PBMCs, obtained on the day of the first yellow fever vaccination. These TCRs come from a young man who received the YFV17D yellow fever vaccine. Both conserved end residues are part of each CDR3. D genes are given only for firm matches. Only some rows state a clone size, as once, few, many or a class for expanded clones.

cdr3_nt: TGTGCCAGCAGCCGATCGCCCGGGACAGCTGGAAACACCATATATTTT
cdr3_aa: CASSRSPGTAGNTIYF
clone_size: many
d_call: TRBD1
j_call: TRBJ1-3
v_call: TRBV7-2

cdr3_nt: TGTGCCAGCAGTTACTCGGCAGGGGACGGGGAGCTGTTTTTT
cdr3_aa: CASSYSAGDGELFF
clone_size: .
d_call: .
j_call: TRBJ2-2
v_call: TRBV6-5

cdr3_nt: TGTGCCAGCAGCTTAGAACTTGCGGGTGGCTACACCTTC
cdr3_aa: CASSLELAGGYTF
clone_size: .
d_call: .
j_call: TRBJ1-2
v_call: TRBV11-2

cdr3_nt: TGTGCCAGCAGCTCCCCCCCCAGGACAGGCCTTACTGAGCAGTTCTTC
cdr3_aa: CASSSPPRTGLTEQFF
clone_size: few
d_call: TRBD1
j_call: TRBJ2-1
v_call: TRBV4-2

cdr3_nt: TGCGCCAGCAGCTTGTCTCGACTAGCGGGGTCAGATACGCAGTATTTT
cdr3_aa: CASSLSRLAGSDTQYF
clone_size: .
d_call: TRBD2
j_call: TRBJ2-3
v_call: TRBV5-1

cdr3_nt: TGTGCCAGCAGCCCCGGGGTGGGTCTCGGGGATAGCTACACCTTC
cdr3_aa: CASSPGVGLGDSYTF
clone_size: few
d_call: .
j_call: TRBJ1-2
v_call: TRBV7-9

cdr3_nt: TGTGCCAGCACCCCAGGAGTTACTGAAGCTTTCTTT
cdr3_aa: CASTPGVTEAFF
clone_size: .
d_call: .
j_call: TRBJ1-1
v_call: TRBV12-3/TRBV12-4

cdr3_nt: TGCAGTGCTAGGGGGACTAGCCTAGGATGGGAGACCCAGTACTTC
cdr3_aa: CSARGTSLGWETQYF
clone_size: .
d_call: TRBD2
j_call: TRBJ2-5
v_call: TRBV20-1

cdr3_nt: TGTGCCAGCAGTGAACAACCGGGACAGGGGGTCCCCAATCAGCCCCAGCATTTT
cdr3_aa: CASSEQPGQGVPNQPQHF
clone_size: .
d_call: TRBD1
j_call: TRBJ1-5
v_call: TRBV6-1

cdr3_nt: TGTGCCAGCAACCCGGCGGGGGCCTATGGCTACACCTTC
cdr3_aa: CASNPAGAYGYTF
clone_size: many
d_call: .
j_call: TRBJ1-2
v_call: TRBV6-2/TRBV6-3

cdr3_nt: TGTGCCAGCAGCTCTAAAGACAGGGGCCCTCATGAAGCTTTCTTT
cdr3_aa: CASSSKDRGPHEAFF
clone_size: few
d_call: TRBD1
j_call: TRBJ1-1
v_call: TRBV7-3

cdr3_nt: TGCAGCTCCCGGACAGGGGCGTCCGAGACCCAGTACTTC
cdr3_aa: CSSRTGASETQYF
clone_size: .
d_call: TRBD1
j_call: TRBJ2-5
v_call: TRBV20-1

cdr3_nt: TGTGCCAGCAGTTACGATAACGTCGGGACATTTACCGGGGAGCTGTTTTTT
cdr3_aa: CASSYDNVGTFTGELFF
clone_size: .
d_call: .
j_call: TRBJ2-2
v_call: TRBV6-5

cdr3_nt: TGCAGTGCAAACCAGCGGGGACAAGAGACCCAGTACTTC
cdr3_aa: CSANQRGQETQYF
clone_size: .
d_call: TRBD2
j_call: TRBJ2-5
v_call: TRBV20-1

cdr3_nt: TGTGCCAGCAACTTCGCGTATCCAAGCTCCTACAATGAGCAGTTCTTC
cdr3_aa: CASNFAYPSSYNEQFF
clone_size: many
d_call: .
j_call: TRBJ2-1
v_call: TRBV4-2

cdr3_nt: TGTGCCAGCTCACCAGGGCTACTCGAGCCAGCGCAAGAGACCCAGTACTTC
cdr3_aa: CASSPGLLEPAQETQYF
clone_size: many
d_call: .
j_call: TRBJ2-5
v_call: TRBV18

cdr3_nt: TGTGCCAGCAGGCCGGGACTCAATCAGCCCCAGCATTTT
cdr3_aa: CASRPGLNQPQHF
clone_size: few
d_call: .
j_call: TRBJ1-5
v_call: TRBV2

cdr3_nt: TGTGCCAGCAGGAAGACAGAGACCGGGGAGCTGTTTTTT
cdr3_aa: CASRKTETGELFF
clone_size: .
d_call: .
j_call: TRBJ2-2
v_call: TRBV6-1

cdr3_nt: TGTGCCAGCAGCCCACAACGGACAAATGAGCAGTTCTTC
cdr3_aa: CASSPQRTNEQFF
clone_size: many
d_call: .
j_call: TRBJ2-1
v_call: TRBV14

cdr3_nt: TGTGCCAGCAGTGAAGGTAACAGGGGGGTGTACGAGCAGTACTTC
cdr3_aa: CASSEGNRGVYEQYF
clone_size: many
d_call: TRBD1
j_call: TRBJ2-7
v_call: TRBV25-1

cdr3_nt: TGTGCCAGCAGTGACCCTAAAATGGCTAGCGGGGGGGAAAGGCCCAAAAACATTCAGTACTTC
cdr3_aa: CASSDPKMASGGERPKNIQYF
clone_size: many
d_call: TRBD2
j_call: TRBJ2-4
v_call: TRBV6-4

cdr3_nt: TGTGCCAGTAGTAGCCACAGGGGAGCTAGCGAAGCTTTCTTT
cdr3_aa: CASSSHRGASEAFF
clone_size: few
d_call: TRBD1
j_call: TRBJ1-1
v_call: TRBV19

cdr3_nt: TGCAGTGCTGATCATGGGCCCGACGGCACAGATACGCAGTATTTT
cdr3_aa: CSADHGPDGTDTQYF
clone_size: .
d_call: .
j_call: TRBJ2-3
v_call: TRBV20-1

cdr3_nt: TGCAGTGCTAGGACAGTTCAAGAGACCCAGTACTTC
cdr3_aa: CSARTVQETQYF
clone_size: many
d_call: .
j_call: TRBJ2-5
v_call: TRBV20-1

cdr3_nt: TGTCCCCCCAGGGCTAACACCGGGGAGCTGTTTTTT
cdr3_aa: CPPRANTGELFF
clone_size: many
d_call: .
j_call: TRBJ2-2
v_call: TRBV7-2

cdr3_nt: TGCGCCAGCAGCTTGGGAGTATTCCAAGAGACCCAGTACTTC
cdr3_aa: CASSLGVFQETQYF
clone_size: few
d_call: .
j_call: TRBJ2-5
v_call: TRBV5-1

cdr3_nt: TGTGCCAGCAGCCAACCGGACAGGGGGGCATTAGCCAAAAACATTCAGTACTTC
cdr3_aa: CASSQPDRGALAKNIQYF
clone_size: .
d_call: TRBD1
j_call: TRBJ2-4
v_call: TRBV5-6

cdr3_nt: TGTGCCAGCAGTCCCCGTGGGAGCTCTGGAAACACCATATATTTT
cdr3_aa: CASSPRGSSGNTIYF
clone_size: few
d_call: .
j_call: TRBJ1-3
v_call: TRBV28

cdr3_nt: TGCGCCAGCAGCCAAGACGCCAGAGCCCGCCCCTACGAGCAGTACTTC
cdr3_aa: CASSQDARARPYEQYF
clone_size: .
d_call: .
j_call: TRBJ2-7
v_call: TRBV4-1

cdr3_nt: TGTGCCAGCAGCTTAGCGTCCAGGGTTGAGACCCAGTACTTC
cdr3_aa: CASSLASRVETQYF
clone_size: few
d_call: .
j_call: TRBJ2-5
v_call: TRBV7-6

cdr3_nt: TGTGCCAGCAGCGAAAATAGCGGGGGGGTCGGCATTCAGTACTTC
cdr3_aa: CASSENSGGVGIQYF
clone_size: many
d_call: TRBD2
j_call: TRBJ2-4
v_call: TRBV11-2

cdr3_nt: TGTGCCAGCAGCTTACGTAGGGTCGCTGAAGCTTTCTTT
cdr3_aa: CASSLRRVAEAFF
clone_size: few
d_call: .
j_call: TRBJ1-1
v_call: TRBV7-2

cdr3_nt: TGTGCCAGCAGAGTCTGGACTAGCGGGGCGCAAGAGACCCAGTACTTC
cdr3_aa: CASRVWTSGAQETQYF
clone_size: .
d_call: TRBD2
j_call: TRBJ2-5
v_call: TRBV7-9

cdr3_nt: TGCGCCAGCAGGGGACTAGCGGGGGTCCGTGAGACCCAGTACTTC
cdr3_aa: CASRGLAGVRETQYF
clone_size: many
d_call: TRBD2
j_call: TRBJ2-5
v_call: TRBV5-1

cdr3_nt: TGTGCCAGCAGCTTAAAGGATCGGGGGGGGGCAGTGGATACGCAGTATTTT
cdr3_aa: CASSLKDRGGAVDTQYF
clone_size: few
d_call: TRBD2
j_call: TRBJ2-3
v_call: TRBV7-2

cdr3_nt: TGCAGTGCTAGTAAACTAGCGGGGGCCACAGATACGCAGTATTTT
cdr3_aa: CSASKLAGATDTQYF
clone_size: few
d_call: TRBD2
j_call: TRBJ2-3
v_call: TRBV20-1

cdr3_nt: TGTGCCAGCAGCTCTCGGCGATCGGCAGATACGCAGTATTTT
cdr3_aa: CASSSRRSADTQYF
clone_size: .
d_call: .
j_call: TRBJ2-3
v_call: TRBV7-2

cdr3_nt: TGTGCCAGCAGCCCTGGACTAGAGGAGACCCAGTACTTC
cdr3_aa: CASSPGLEETQYF
clone_size: .
d_call: TRBD2
j_call: TRBJ2-5
v_call: TRBV7-2

cdr3_nt: TGTGCCAGCAGCCCCTCCAGATTGACCCTGGGCACTGAAGCTTTCTTT
cdr3_aa: CASSPSRLTLGTEAFF
clone_size: many
d_call: .
j_call: TRBJ1-1
v_call: TRBV7-8

cdr3_nt: TGTGCCAGCAGCTTAACGGGACTGGGGGCAGATACGCAGTATTTT
cdr3_aa: CASSLTGLGADTQYF
clone_size: .
d_call: .
j_call: TRBJ2-3
v_call: TRBV7-3

cdr3_nt: TGTGCCAGCAGCGTAGCTCAGCGGGGGGGCGATGAGCAGTTCTTC
cdr3_aa: CASSVAQRGGDEQFF
clone_size: few
d_call: TRBD2
j_call: TRBJ2-1
v_call: TRBV9

cdr3_nt: TGCAGCGTTGTGCCTGAGGCCGGAAACACCATATATTTT
cdr3_aa: CSVVPEAGNTIYF
clone_size: many
d_call: .
j_call: TRBJ1-3
v_call: TRBV29-1

cdr3_nt: TGTGCCATCAACGGAATGGGTCTAGGTGAAAAACTGTTTTTT
cdr3_aa: CAINGMGLGEKLFF
clone_size: few
d_call: .
j_call: TRBJ1-4
v_call: TRBV10-3

cdr3_nt: TGTGCCAGCACCCCAGGGGGAGGACCACACAAGAGCCGCTTC
cdr3_aa: CASTPGGGPHKSRF
clone_size: .
d_call: TRBD1
j_call: TRBJ1-2
v_call: TRBV12-3/TRBV12-4

cdr3_nt: TGTGCCAGCTCACCACCGTCGGGGGAGCGCGAGCAGTACTTC
cdr3_aa: CASSPPSGEREQYF
clone_size: .
d_call: .
j_call: TRBJ2-7
v_call: TRBV18

cdr3_nt: TGTGCCAGCTCACCCGAACGGGGGGGGTTGCACACTGAAGCTTTCTTT
cdr3_aa: CASSPERGGLHTEAFF
clone_size: .
d_call: .
j_call: TRBJ1-1
v_call: TRBV18

cdr3_nt: TGCAGTGCTACCCCCACAGTGGCGGGCAATCAGCCCCAGCATTTT
cdr3_aa: CSATPTVAGNQPQHF
clone_size: few
d_call: .
j_call: TRBJ1-5
v_call: TRBV20-1

cdr3_nt: TGTGCCAGCAGACTAGGGGCGGGGGGGTACAATGAGCAGTTCTTC
cdr3_aa: CASRLGAGGYNEQFF
clone_size: few
d_call: TRBD2
j_call: TRBJ2-1
v_call: TRBV12-3/TRBV12-4

cdr3_nt: TGCGCCAGCAGCCCCCGGATGACAGGGAGTGGGACAGATACGCAGTATTTT
cdr3_aa: CASSPRMTGSGTDTQYF
clone_size: many
d_call: TRBD1
j_call: TRBJ2-3
v_call: TRBV5-1

cdr3_nt: TGTGCCAGCAGCTTAGATCTCCGGGGCGGTTCACCCCTCCACTTT
cdr3_aa: CASSLDLRGGSPLHF
clone_size: .
d_call: .
j_call: TRBJ1-6
v_call: TRBV7-6

cdr3_nt: TGTGCCAGCAGCTCCTCCCTAGCGGGTGAGCAGTTCTTC
cdr3_aa: CASSSSLAGEQFF
clone_size: .
d_call: TRBD2
j_call: TRBJ2-1
v_call: TRBV7-2

cdr3_nt: TGCGCCAGCAGCACCAGGACAGGGGATGGTGAGCAGTTCTTC
cdr3_aa: CASSTRTGDGEQFF
clone_size: few
d_call: TRBD1
j_call: TRBJ2-1
v_call: TRBV5-1

cdr3_nt: TGTGCCAGTAGTGCCGTGGGGTTCATCGGAGAAAAACTGTTTTTT
cdr3_aa: CASSAVGFIGEKLFF
clone_size: few
d_call: .
j_call: TRBJ1-4
v_call: TRBV19

cdr3_nt: TGTGCCAGCAGCTCCACCACAGGGGGCGCTTTTGGGGCCAACGTCCTGACTTTC
cdr3_aa: CASSSTTGGAFGANVLTF
clone_size: .
d_call: TRBD1
j_call: TRBJ2-6
v_call: TRBV5-4

cdr3_nt: TGCGCCAGCAGCTTATCAGCTGGGACCTACGAGCAGTACTTC
cdr3_aa: CASSLSAGTYEQYF
clone_size: many
d_call: .
j_call: TRBJ2-7
v_call: TRBV5-1

cdr3_nt: TGTGGAGGGCAGGGCGGCACGAACACCGGGGAGCTGTTTTTT
cdr3_aa: CGGQGGTNTGELFF
clone_size: few
d_call: .
j_call: TRBJ2-2
v_call: TRBV6-1

cdr3_nt: TGTGCCAGCAGCACCGGGACAGGGTACCCCTACGAGCAGTACTTC
cdr3_aa: CASSTGTGYPYEQYF
clone_size: .
d_call: TRBD1
j_call: TRBJ2-7
v_call: TRBV9

cdr3_nt: TGCGCCAGCAGCTTGGCCTTTGGAGGGCTGAACACTGAAGCTTTCTTT
cdr3_aa: CASSLAFGGLNTEAFF
clone_size: few
d_call: .
j_call: TRBJ1-1
v_call: TRBV5-1

cdr3_nt: TGTGCCAGCAGCCAAGGGGATACCTATCGGGAGCAGTTCTTC
cdr3_aa: CASSQGDTYREQFF
clone_size: .
d_call: .
j_call: TRBJ2-1
v_call: TRBV3-1

cdr3_nt: TGCGCCAGCAGCCTCGGGGGGGGCGTTGAGACCCAGTACTTC
cdr3_aa: CASSLGGGVETQYF
clone_size: many
d_call: TRBD2
j_call: TRBJ2-5
v_call: TRBV4-1